The clone carrying this TCR beta chain was recorded a few times. Antigen unknown. The same CDR3 can be traced to other DNA sequences in this sample. This sample stems from a study of cytomegalovirus exposure and HLA in healthy donors. Regarding the study as a whole: TCR beta V- and J-gene trimming was later associated with a missense DCLRE1C variant. Presence/absence analyses rested on an assumption that sequencing depth was roughly uniform across donors.

With 60 Vbeta and 13 Jbeta primers, the PCR was carried out. Here immunoSEQ multiplex PCR was the method, and the copy in TCRdb shows in-frame clones only, minus some. In the table there are roughly 120,000 clones, 55% to 70% of which are singletons. V dropped 0 bases and J dropped 0; count of bases not matched to a gene: 2. The CDR3 has 16 amino acids. Looked up from germline, CDR1 is LGHNA and CDR2 is YSLEER. The genes are TRBV4-3 and TRBJ2-3; 8 positions agree with TRBD2. The sample comprised PBMCs. This clonotype was sampled from a woman between 25 and 40 years old in good health and CMV-seronegative. CDR3 bases: TGCGCCAGCAGCCAAGATTTAGCGGGGAGCACAGATACGCAGTATTTT. It specifies CASSQDLAGSTDTQYF.